One sample yielded the 10 T cell receptor beta chains listed below, sequenced in a study of memory CD4+ T cells and cytomegalovirus serostatus. The sort gate was single viable CD3+CD4+CD8-CD45RO+ cells for memory CD4+ T cells. Here immunoSEQ multiplex PCR was the method, and the copy in TCRdb shows in-frame clones only, minus some. The sample contains about 53,000 clones, roughly 81% of which appear only once. Source material: memory CD4+ T cells from blood. All receptors derive from an adult in good health and CMV-seronegative.

V is TRBV7-9 and J is TRBJ1-5; D is undetermined. The CDR3 is made up of 13 amino acids. Germline V gene data show CDR1 as SEHNR and CDR2 as FQNEAQ (reference sequence). Trimming removed 1 base at V and 5 bases at J, with 6 bases between. CDR3 in DNA: TGTGCCAGCAGCTTAGACTCTGATCAGCCCCAGCATTTT. Protein sequence: CASSLDSDQPQHF.

Concerning this clone itself: The same CDR3 can be traced to other DNA sequences in this sample. V is TRBV7-2 and J is TRBJ2-1; 12 nucleotides match TRBD2. Germline-derived CDR1 and CDR2 are SGHTA and FQGNSA. CDR3 length: 14 residues. The V and J ends lost 5 bases and 10 bases, in that order; junction bases with no gene match: 6. In nucleotides, the CDR3 is TGTGCCAGCAGCCCCCGGCTAGCGGGAGGGGAGCAGTTCTTC. This translates into CASSPRLAGGEQFF.

The gene calls are TRBV28 and TRBJ1-1, with D maybe TRBD1 (5 bases). There are 14 residues in the CDR3. V shed 6 bases and J shed 11 bases, with 22 bases lying between them. CDR1 is MDHEN and CDR2 is SYDVKM in the germline V gene. Here the CDR3 reads CASRPPLWDRWAFF. The CDR3 nucleotides read TGTGCCAGCAGACCCCCGCTTTGGGACCGATGGGCTTTCTTT.

This clone was found a few times. This sequence joins TRBV11-3 and TRBJ1-3; D unresolved. Germline V lookup: CDR1 SGHNT, CDR2 YENEEA. CDR3 length: 12 amino acids. V was clipped by 5 bases and J by 3 bases, with 5 bases between them. In DNA form, the CDR3 reads TGTGCCAGCAGCCGCGATGGAAACACCATATATTTT. Encoded protein: CASSRDGNTIYF. The full variable domain, completed using reference TRBV11-3 and TRBJ1-3, is EAGVVQSPRYKIIEKKQPVAFWCNPISGHNTLYWYLQNLGQGPELLIRYENEEAVDDSQLPKDRFSAERLKGVDSTLKIQPAELGDSAVYLCASSRDGNTIYFGEGSWLTVV.

The chain carries TRBV19 and TRBJ2-3; D uncertain. Germline V gene data show CDR1 as LNHDA and CDR2 as SQIVND (reference sequence). The CDR3 extends over 18 amino acids. V was trimmed by 4 bases and J by 3 bases, leaving 23 bases between them. The CDR3 protein is CASSTPRFPRASTDTQYF. The CDR3 coding sequence is TGTGCCAGTAGTACTCCCCGTTTTCCTAGGGCGAGTACAGATACGCAGTATTTT.

The gene calls are TRBV5-1 and TRBJ2-3; 8 bases map to TRBD2. Trimming cost V 1 base and J 3 bases; bases outside gene matches: 10. This CDR3 has 17 amino acids. The V gene's germline CDR1 is SGHRS and CDR2 YFSETQ. CDR3: CASSLSWRGVGTDTQYF. In DNA form, the CDR3 reads TGCGCCAGCAGCTTGTCTTGGCGGGGGGTGGGGACAGATACGCAGTATTTT.

This sequence joins TRBV13 and TRBJ2-1; tentative D call: TRBD2 (5 bases). Germline assignment: CDR1 PRHDT and CDR2 FYEKMQ (reference sequence). Trimming took 4 bases from V and 9 from J, leaving 22 bases between them. CDR3 length: 16 residues. The CDR3, as DNA: TGTGCCAGCAGCTCATACAGTGACTACCGGGCCGGTGAGCAGTTCTTC. Translated, it gives CASSSYSDYRAGEQFF.

This chain connects TRBV7-3 to TRBJ1-1; a weak D match, TRBD1 (6 bases). The CDR3 is 16 amino acids. Germline lookup yields CDR1 SGHTA and CDR2 FQGTGA. Trimming removed 5 bases at V and 1 base at J, with 17 bases between. For the CDR3, the DNA is TGTGCCAGCAGCCAGGGGTGGTCGGTCGGGAACACTGAAGCTTTCTTT. It codes for CASSQGWSVGNTEAFF.

DNA for the CDR3: TGTGCCAGCAGTTACTCAGCAGGGAACTATGGCTACACCTTC. Its protein is CASSYSAGNYGYTF. The gene calls are TRBV6-6 and TRBJ1-2, with a possible D match to TRBD1 (5 bases). The CDR3 is 14 amino acids. The germline V and J ends were trimmed by 0 bases and 2 bases, with 7 bases remaining between them. Germline assignment: CDR1 MNHNY and CDR2 SVGAGI (reference sequence).

The V call is TRBV6-5, the J call TRBJ2-1, with D unclear. CDR1 is MNHEY, CDR2 SVGAGI, per germline. V lost 2 bases, J lost 0 bases, and 11 bases lay in between. CDR3 length: 16 amino acids. The CDR3 loop is CASSYLVGGSYNEQFF. CDR3 nucleotide sequence: TGTGCCAGCAGTTACCTCGTTGGCGGCTCCTACAATGAGCAGTTCTTC.